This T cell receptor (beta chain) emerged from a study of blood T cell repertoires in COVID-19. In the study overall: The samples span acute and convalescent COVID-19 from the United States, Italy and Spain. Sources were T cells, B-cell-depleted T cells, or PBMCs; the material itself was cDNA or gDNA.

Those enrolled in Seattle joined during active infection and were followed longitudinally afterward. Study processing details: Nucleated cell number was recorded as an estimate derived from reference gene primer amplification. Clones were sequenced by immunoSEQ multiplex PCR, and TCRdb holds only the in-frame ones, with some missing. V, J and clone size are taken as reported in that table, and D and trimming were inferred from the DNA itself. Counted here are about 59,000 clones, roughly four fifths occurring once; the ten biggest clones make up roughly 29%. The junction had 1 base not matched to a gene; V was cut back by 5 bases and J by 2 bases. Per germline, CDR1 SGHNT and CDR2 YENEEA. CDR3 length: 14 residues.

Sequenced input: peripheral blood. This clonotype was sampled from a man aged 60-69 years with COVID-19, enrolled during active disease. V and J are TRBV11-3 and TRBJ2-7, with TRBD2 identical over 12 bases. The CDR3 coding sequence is TGTGCCAGCAGCCGACTAGCGGGAGCCTACGAGCAGTACTTC. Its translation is CASSRLAGAYEQYF.